This entry lists 8 T cell receptor beta chains sequenced from one sample in a study of control samples from healthy donors and cancer patients. This table comes from immunoSEQ multiplex PCR, and its TCRdb copy is limited to in-frame clones, with some not included. The sample has fewer than 45,000 clones; less than 95% are singletons. Source material: PBMCs. These receptors came from a woman between 40 and 55 years old with head and neck cancer.

V usage is TRBV6-6 and J usage is TRBJ2-5; the match to TRBD2 covers 11 bases. With V trimmed by 6 bases and J by 5 bases, 11 bases remained unmatched. This CDR3 region has 16 residues. CDR1 is MNHNY, CDR2 SVGAGI, per germline (reference sequence). The CDR3: CASSRLAGGPGETQYF. Here the CDR3 DNA reads TGTGCCAGCAGCAGATTAGCGGGAGGGCCGGGGGAGACCCAGTACTTC.

The genes are TRBV4-2 and TRBJ2-3; D is uncertain. Germline assignment: CDR1 LGHNA and CDR2 YNFKEQ. The CDR3 is 13 amino acids. Trimming left V 1 base short and J 6 bases short, with 8 bases between. The DNA of the CDR3 is TGTGCCAGCAGCCAAGCGTCTTCGGATACGCAGTATTTT. Its translation: CASSQASSDTQYF.

This chain links TRBV2 with TRBJ1-4, with 7 bases aligning to TRBD1. The junction had 5 bases not matched to a gene; V was cut back by 7 bases and J by 3 bases. Germline lookup yields CDR1 SNHLY and CDR2 FYNNEI. This CDR3 is 14 amino acids long. The CDR3 nucleotides are TGTGCCAGCAATGCCGGGACAGCTAATGAAAAACTGTTTTTT. Translation: CASNAGTANEKLFF.

By sample fraction, this clone is medium-sized. The J gene is TRBJ1-1, the V gene TRBV25-1; D is undetermined. The CDR3 is 13 residues long. Trimming shortened V by 3 bases and J by 0 bases, and 5 bases separated the two germline ends. Germline CDR1 is MGHDK and CDR2 is SYGVNS. Written as DNA, the CDR3 is TGTGCCAGCAGTGACGGAATGAACACTGAAGCTTTCTTT. Its protein is CASSDGMNTEAFF.

This chain links TRBV7-3 with TRBJ1-1, with no clear D. The germline V gene encodes CDR1 SGHTA and CDR2 FQGTGA. The CDR3 has 16 amino acids. V gave up 3 bases and J gave up 5 bases, with 19 bases separating them. For the CDR3, the DNA is TGTGCCAGCAGCTTTAAGTCGAAGGACTGGAATACTGAAGCTTTCTTT. The encoded protein is CASSFKSKDWNTEAFF. The variable domain in full, with the rest retrieved from reference TRBV7-3 and TRBJ1-1, is GAGVSQTPSNKVTEKGKYVELRCDPISGHTALYWYRQSLGQGPEFLIYFQGTGAADDSGLPNDRFFAVRPEGSVSTLKIQRTERGDSAVYLCASSFKSKDWNTEAFFGQGTRLTVV.

The gene calls are TRBV9 and TRBJ2-3; D might be TRBD1 or TRBD2, each matching 6 bases. Per germline, CDR1 SGDLS and CDR2 YYNGEE. This CDR3 spans 16 amino acids. Trimming cost V 2 bases and J 2 bases, with 15 bases left between them. This CDR3 reads CASSVFNRGHTDTQYF. The CDR3 region has the DNA TGTGCCAGCAGCGTCTTTAACCGGGGGCACACAGATACGCAGTATTTT.

This CDR3 is CASSDSPGQGPDTQYF. The CDR3 DNA sequence: TGTGCCAGCAGTGATTCCCCGGGACAGGGTCCAGATACGCAGTATTTT. The rearrangement uses TRBV6-1 and TRBJ2-3, with 9 bases lining up with TRBD1. Looked up from germline, CDR1 is MNHNS and CDR2 is SASEGT. V lost 3 bases and J lost 4; bases outside the gene matches: 8. The CDR3 contains 16 residues.

The V gene is TRBV5-1, the J gene TRBJ2-2, with 11 bases matching TRBD2. The V segment lost 4 bases and the J segment 0 bases; nucleotides outside the gene matches: 2. The CDR3 extends over 16 amino acids. CDR1 and CDR2 from the germline V gene are SGHRS and YFSETQ. The CDR3 loop reads CASSAGLAANTGELFF. The CDR3 DNA is TGCGCCAGCAGCGCGGGACTAGCGGCGAACACCGGGGAGCTGTTTTTT. Looking up the rest from reference TRBV5-1 and TRBJ2-2 gives the full variable domain: KAGVTQTPRYLIKTRGQQVTLSCSPISGHRSVSWYQQTPGQGLQFLFEYFSETQRNKGNFPGRFSGRQFSNSRSEMNVSTLELGDSALYLCASSAGLAANTGELFFGEGSRLTVL.